This is a list of T cell receptor beta chains from one sample in a study of T cell responses to AZD1222 COVID-19 vaccine. Here immunoSEQ multiplex PCR was the method, and the copy in TCRdb shows in-frame clones only, minus some. The profile shows approximately 140,000 clones, about nine tenths of them singletons. Sequencing used peripheral blood, obtained on day 0 of AZD1222 vaccination. The receptors stem from an adult in good health. Each CDR3 is given with its conserved first and last residue. Fields, in order: D gene, clone size, J gene, V gene, CDR3 protein, CDR3 DNA. A D gene is named only where the DNA matches it firmly. A clone size is listed for some rows: how often the clone was seen (once, few, many), or a class if it is expanded.

d_gene: TRBD1
abundance: -
j_gene: TRBJ2-6
v_gene: TRBV18
CDR3aa: CASSPRSQGAFFGGANVLTF
CDR3nt: TGTGCCAGCTCACCACGGTCGCAGGGGGCGTTTTTTGGTGGGGCCAACGTCCTGACTTTC

d_gene: TRBD2
abundance: once
j_gene: TRBJ2-1
v_gene: TRBV10-3
CDR3aa: CAIGGTSGVNSSYNEQFF
CDR3nt: TGTGCCATCGGGGGGACTAGCGGGGTAAACAGCTCCTACAATGAGCAGTTCTTC

d_gene: -
abundance: -
j_gene: TRBJ2-3
v_gene: TRBV7-2
CDR3aa: CASSSDSQAQYF
CDR3nt: TGTGCCAGCAGCTCCGACAGTCAGGCGCAGTATTTT

d_gene: TRBD2
abundance: -
j_gene: TRBJ2-7
v_gene: TRBV4-2
CDR3aa: CASSQEASGGAYEQYF
CDR3nt: TGTGCCAGCAGCCAAGAGGCTAGCGGGGGGGCCTACGAGCAGTACTTC

d_gene: -
abundance: -
j_gene: TRBJ1-5
v_gene: TRBV2
CDR3aa: CASSESQGRQPQHF
CDR3nt: TGTGCCAGCAGTGAGTCCCAGGGGCGTCAGCCCCAGCATTTT

d_gene: TRBD1
abundance: -
j_gene: TRBJ1-1
v_gene: TRBV3-1/TRBV3-2
CDR3aa: CASSQDGFPTGLRNTEAFF
CDR3nt: TGTGCCAGCAGCCAAGACGGCTTCCCGACAGGGCTTAGGAACACTGAAGCTTTCTTT

d_gene: -
abundance: -
j_gene: TRBJ2-3
v_gene: TRBV6-2/TRBV6-3
CDR3aa: CASSPLARLTDTQYF
CDR3nt: TGTGCCAGCAGTCCCCTAGCGAGACTCACAGATACGCAGTATTTT

d_gene: TRBD1
abundance: -
j_gene: TRBJ1-1
v_gene: TRBV30
CDR3aa: CALDRDNENTEAFF
CDR3nt: TGTGCCCTGGACAGGGATAACGAGAACACTGAAGCTTTCTTT

d_gene: -
abundance: -
j_gene: TRBJ1-6
v_gene: TRBV6-5
CDR3aa: CASRDTHNSPLHF
CDR3nt: TGTGCCAGCCGGGACACACATAATTCACCCCTCCACTTT

d_gene: TRBD2
abundance: -
j_gene: TRBJ2-2
v_gene: TRBV5-1
CDR3aa: CASSSGLVEGELFF
CDR3nt: TGCGCCAGCAGCTCGGGACTAGTGGAAGGGGAGCTGTTTTTT

d_gene: -
abundance: -
j_gene: TRBJ2-7
v_gene: TRBV6-5
CDR3aa: CASSYSRGATYEQYF
CDR3nt: TGTGCCAGCAGTTACTCCCGGGGAGCCACCTACGAGCAGTACTTC

d_gene: -
abundance: -
j_gene: TRBJ2-3
v_gene: TRBV7-8
CDR3aa: CASSSQGWSDTQYF
CDR3nt: TGTGCCAGCAGCTCACAGGGTTGGTCAGATACGCAGTATTTT

d_gene: -
abundance: -
j_gene: TRBJ1-1
v_gene: TRBV19
CDR3aa: CARHPGRMNTEAFF
CDR3nt: TGTGCCAGACACCCAGGGAGGATGAACACTGAAGCTTTCTTT

d_gene: -
abundance: -
j_gene: TRBJ2-1
v_gene: TRBV6-4
CDR3aa: CASSDSTESNEQFF
CDR3nt: TGTGCCAGCAGTGACTCGACGGAGTCCAATGAGCAGTTCTTC

d_gene: TRBD1
abundance: -
j_gene: TRBJ1-3
v_gene: TRBV5-1
CDR3aa: CASSFATGGGNTIYF
CDR3nt: TGCGCCAGCAGCTTCGCAACAGGGGGAGGAAACACCATATATTTT

d_gene: -
abundance: -
j_gene: TRBJ1-1
v_gene: TRBV18
CDR3aa: CASSRDIPVTEAFF
CDR3nt: TGTGCCAGCTCACGAGACATTCCGGTCACTGAAGCTTTCTTT

d_gene: -
abundance: once
j_gene: TRBJ1-1
v_gene: TRBV29-1
CDR3aa: CSVLVLGPNTEAFF
CDR3nt: TGCAGCGTCCTAGTTTTGGGCCCGAACACTGAAGCTTTCTTT

d_gene: TRBD1
abundance: -
j_gene: TRBJ2-7
v_gene: TRBV30
CDR3aa: CAWRGQGVSYEQYF
CDR3nt: TGTGCCTGGCGGGGACAGGGTGTTTCCTACGAGCAGTACTTC

d_gene: TRBD2
abundance: -
j_gene: TRBJ2-2
v_gene: TRBV10-3
CDR3aa: CAAGTSGSGELFF
CDR3nt: TGTGCCGCGGGGACTAGCGGTTCCGGGGAGCTGTTTTTT

d_gene: TRBD1
abundance: -
j_gene: TRBJ1-1
v_gene: TRBV12-5
CDR3aa: CASGPGTGEAFF
CDR3nt: TGTGCTAGTGGGCCCGGGACAGGTGAAGCTTTCTTT

d_gene: -
abundance: -
j_gene: TRBJ1-6
v_gene: TRBV6-6
CDR3aa: CASRDRRSSYNSPLHF
CDR3nt: TGTGCCAGCAGAGACAGGCGAAGCTCCTATAATTCACCCCTCCACTTT

d_gene: -
abundance: -
j_gene: TRBJ1-5
v_gene: TRBV21-1
CDR3aa: CASSTQLTGTPGNQPQHF
CDR3nt: TGTGCCAGCAGCACCCAATTAACCGGGACCCCGGGCAATCAGCCCCAGCATTTT

d_gene: -
abundance: once
j_gene: TRBJ1-5
v_gene: TRBV10-1
CDR3aa: CASGEDSNQPQHF
CDR3nt: TGCGCCAGCGGAGAAGATAGCAATCAGCCCCAGCATTTT

d_gene: -
abundance: -
j_gene: TRBJ2-1
v_gene: TRBV7-9
CDR3aa: CASSLLGPNEQFF
CDR3nt: TGTGCCAGCAGCTTATTGGGTCCAAATGAGCAGTTCTTC

d_gene: -
abundance: -
j_gene: TRBJ2-5
v_gene: TRBV18
CDR3aa: CASSPLSGNGRTQYF
CDR3nt: TGTGCCAGCTCACCACTATCGGGAAACGGACGGACCCAGTACTTC

d_gene: -
abundance: -
j_gene: TRBJ2-1
v_gene: TRBV6-1
CDR3aa: CASSEEGGGRYNEQFF
CDR3nt: TGTGCCAGCAGTGAAGAAGGAGGGGGCCGGTACAATGAGCAGTTCTTC

d_gene: -
abundance: -
j_gene: TRBJ2-7
v_gene: TRBV2
CDR3aa: CASRRTPEQYF
CDR3nt: TGTGCCAGCAGGCGGACTCCCGAGCAGTACTTC